The rows below give T cell receptor beta chains drawn from one sample of a study of shared clonotypes between healthy human individuals. Generated by immunoSEQ multiplex PCR, the TCRdb table keeps only in-frame clones and is missing some. In the table there are approximately 320,000 clones, around 74% of which are singletons. The sequencing sample was made of memory CD4+ T cells sorted from blood. Every receptor here comes from a man between 25 and 39 years old in good health. Both conserved end residues are part of each CDR3. The D gene is left open where the match is weak.

>TRBV5-4|TRBD1|13
CASSAKQGVVQFF
>TRBV2|NA|14
CASSEVVRRAEAFF
>TRBV7-8|NA|15
CASSTSRHESKTQYF
>TRBV2|NA|11
CASTLQETQYF
>TRBV10-1|NA|16
CASRETRTGSTDTQYF
>TRBV15|TRBD1|15
CATSRPGQGDEKLFF
>TRBV5-6|NA|17
CASRMTRLGPFTDTQYF
>TRBV5-1|NA|16
CASSPGTAGLNEKLFF
>TRBV19|NA|14
CASKGDRRNTEAFF
>TRBV19|TRBD1|13
CASSVDRVDGYTF
>TRBV10-3|TRBD2|17
CAISDLAGGLNSYEQYF
>TRBV27|NA|13
CASSGSSNQPQHF
>TRBV4-2|NA|13
CASSQEVSGEQYF
>TRBV28|NA|14
CASSLPVAKNIQYF